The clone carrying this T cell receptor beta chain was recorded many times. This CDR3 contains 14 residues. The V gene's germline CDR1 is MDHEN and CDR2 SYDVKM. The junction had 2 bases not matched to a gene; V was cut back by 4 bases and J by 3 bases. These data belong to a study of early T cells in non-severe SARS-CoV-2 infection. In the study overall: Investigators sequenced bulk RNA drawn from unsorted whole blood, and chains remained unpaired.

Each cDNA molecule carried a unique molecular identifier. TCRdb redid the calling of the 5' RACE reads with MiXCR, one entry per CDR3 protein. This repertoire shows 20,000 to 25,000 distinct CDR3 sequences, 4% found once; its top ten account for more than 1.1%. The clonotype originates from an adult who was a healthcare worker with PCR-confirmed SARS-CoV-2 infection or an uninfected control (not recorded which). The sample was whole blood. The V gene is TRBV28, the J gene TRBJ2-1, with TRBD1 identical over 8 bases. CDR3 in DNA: TGTGCCAGCAGTTCGGGGACAGGCTACAATGAGCAGTTCTTC. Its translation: CASSSGTGYNEQFF.